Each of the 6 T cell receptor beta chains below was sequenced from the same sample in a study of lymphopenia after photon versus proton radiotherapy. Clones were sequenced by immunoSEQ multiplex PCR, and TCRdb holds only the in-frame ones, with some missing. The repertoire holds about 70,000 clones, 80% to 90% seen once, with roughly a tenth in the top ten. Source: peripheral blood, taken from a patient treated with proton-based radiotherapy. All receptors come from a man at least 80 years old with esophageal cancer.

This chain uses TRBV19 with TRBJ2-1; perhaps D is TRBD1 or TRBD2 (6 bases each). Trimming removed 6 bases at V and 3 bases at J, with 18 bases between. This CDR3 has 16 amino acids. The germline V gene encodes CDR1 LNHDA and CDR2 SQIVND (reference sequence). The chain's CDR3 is CASRPRGGSDYNEQFF. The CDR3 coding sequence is TGTGCCAGTAGGCCCCGAGGGGGGTCCGACTACAATGAGCAGTTCTTC.

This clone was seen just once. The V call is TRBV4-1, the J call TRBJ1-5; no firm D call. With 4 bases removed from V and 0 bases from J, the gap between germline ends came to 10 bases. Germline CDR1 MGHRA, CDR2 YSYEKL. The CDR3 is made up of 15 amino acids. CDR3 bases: TGCGCCAGCAGCCCCGGGCAGAATAGCAATCAGCCCCAGCATTTT. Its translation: CASSPGQNSNQPQHF.

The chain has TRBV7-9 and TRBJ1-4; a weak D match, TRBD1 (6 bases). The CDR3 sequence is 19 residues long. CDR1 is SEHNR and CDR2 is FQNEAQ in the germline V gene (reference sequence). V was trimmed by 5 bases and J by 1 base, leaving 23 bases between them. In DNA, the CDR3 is TGTGCCAGCAGCCCAGGGATAGGGGGAAGTTCGGAAACTAATGAAAAACTGTTTTTT. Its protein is CASSPGIGGSSETNEKLFF.

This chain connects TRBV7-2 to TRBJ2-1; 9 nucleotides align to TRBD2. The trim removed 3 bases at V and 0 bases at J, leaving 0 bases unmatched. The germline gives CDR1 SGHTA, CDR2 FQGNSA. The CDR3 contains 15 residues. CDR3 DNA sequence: TGTGCCAGCAGCTTTAGCGGGAGCTCCTACAATGAGCAGTTCTTC. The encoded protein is CASSFSGSSYNEQFF.

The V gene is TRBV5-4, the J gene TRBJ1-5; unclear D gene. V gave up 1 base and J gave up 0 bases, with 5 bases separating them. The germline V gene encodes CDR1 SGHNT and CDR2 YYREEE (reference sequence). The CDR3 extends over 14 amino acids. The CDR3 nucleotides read TGTGCCAGCAGCTTGTCCGGTAGCAATCAGCCCCAGCATTTT. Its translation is CASSLSGSNQPQHF. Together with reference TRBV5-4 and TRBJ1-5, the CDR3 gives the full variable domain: ETGVTQSPTHLIKTRGQQVTLRCSSQSGHNTVSWYQQALGQGPQFIFQYYREEENGRGNFPPRFSGLQFPNYSSELNVNALELDDSALYLCASSLSGSNQPQHFGDGTRLSIL.

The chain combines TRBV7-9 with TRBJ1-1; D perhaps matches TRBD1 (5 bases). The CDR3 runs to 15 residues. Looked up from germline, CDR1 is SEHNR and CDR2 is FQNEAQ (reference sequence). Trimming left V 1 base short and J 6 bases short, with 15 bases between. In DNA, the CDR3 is TGTGCCAGCAGCTTAGGGTTTGGGCAGGGCTCTGAAGCTTTCTTT. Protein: CASSLGFGQGSEAFF.